The rows below give T cell receptor beta chains drawn from one sample of a study of monozygotic twins with inflammatory bowel disease. From its re-call of the 5' RACE reads, TCRdb lists each CDR3 protein once, without DNA. This listing includes roughly 160,000 distinct CDR3 sequences. The material sequenced was blood. Receptors originate from a human donor with ulcerative colitis or Crohn's disease, or a healthy co-twin of an affected twin (not recorded which). The CDR3 runs from the conserved cysteine through the conserved F or W.

CDR3 length	V gene	J gene	CDR3 protein
14	TRBV5-1	TRBJ1-1	CASSGTGKNTEAFF
20	TRBV11-2	TRBJ2-5	CASSLFAQRASGRLVETQYF
15	TRBV27	TRBJ2-7	CASSLKYWTGYEQYF
15	TRBV5-1	TRBJ2-7	CASSLTGGRSYEQYF
16	TRBV28	TRBJ2-3	CASSLARPTGTDTQYF
16	TRBV14	TRBJ1-4	CASSRERWTAGEKLFF
14	TRBV20-1	TRBJ2-7	CSAKIPSGKYEQYF
15	TRBV20-1	TRBJ2-1	CSARAAGGVSNEQFF
16	TRBV4-1	TRBJ1-2	CASSQEWGPSTRGYTF
14	TRBV7-2	TRBJ2-5	CASSLDNRRETQYF
17	TRBV18	TRBJ2-2	CASSATSGGLNTGELFF
15	TRBV24-1	TRBJ2-1	CATRAKSTGYNEQFF
13	TRBV5-6	TRBJ2-5	CASQHTGDETQYF
13	TRBV5-5	TRBJ2-7	CASSVGTLYEQYF
15	TRBV5-1	TRBJ2-3	CASSSGLAGPDTQYF
13	TRBV13	TRBJ2-5	CASSPGTKETQYF
11	TRBV12-3/TRBV12-4	TRBJ1-1	CASGGRTEAFF
14	TRBV19	TRBJ1-2	CASDQGIVDYGYTF
13	TRBV5-5	TRBJ2-7	CASSLGTPYEQYF
16	TRBV28	TRBJ2-7	CASSSVGLAGVEEQYF
16	TRBV7-8	TRBJ2-5	CASEPGLAGLQETQYF
12	TRBV10-3	TRBJ2-1	CAIGGPGNEQFF
17	TRBV5-4	TRBJ2-7	CASSPGGTSGGPYEQYF
15	TRBV5-1	TRBJ1-1	CASRLIRAYNTEAFF
15	TRBV5-1	TRBJ2-3	CASSSGQGGTDTQYF
13	TRBV19	TRBJ2-5	CASREAEQETQYF
13	TRBV28	TRBJ2-3	CASRSGRADTQYF
15	TRBV18	TRBJ2-5	CASSPLGQEAETQYF
12	TRBV7-9	TRBJ1-2	CASSFDLDGYTF
16	TRBV10-3	TRBJ1-1	CATRTGGPSMDTEAFF
18	TRBV20-1	TRBJ2-1	CSAPSRGGRAISYNEQFF
14	TRBV20-1	TRBJ1-2	CSARRGEGSYGYTF
11	TRBV2	TRBJ2-7	CASSEGYEQYF
16	TRBV7-8	TRBJ2-7	CASSLPRGGSSYEQYF
17	TRBV7-8	TRBJ2-1	CASSLRGGSEGANEQFF
14	TRBV10-3	TRBJ1-1	CAIWRGQMNTEAFF
15	TRBV20-1	TRBJ1-2	CSADQRTGGGNGYTF
14	TRBV4-3	TRBJ1-2	CASSQETGLAGYTF
12	TRBV28	TRBJ1-5	CASSLFDQPQHF
16	TRBV7-9	TRBJ2-7	CASSFHGTGGSYEQYF
15	TRBV7-8	TRBJ2-1	CASSSFTGSYNEQFF
18	TRBV7-2	TRBJ1-2	CASSLATWAGQDYYGYTF
15	TRBV28	TRBJ2-7	CASKGGTLLLYEQYF
13	TRBV2	TRBJ2-5	CATLKAGGETQYF
14	TRBV3-1	TRBJ1-1	CASSHRSMNTEAFF
13	TRBV5-1	TRBJ1-1	CASRDPPDTEAFF
14	TRBV11-2	TRBJ2-5	CASSLDHLQETQYF
15	TRBV24-1	TRBJ2-1	CATSDSSGDYNEQFF
14	TRBV20-1	TRBJ2-2	CSALWSANTGELFF
11	TRBV7-8	TRBJ2-7	CASSFENEQYF
18	TRBV3-1	TRBJ2-7	CASSQEKKRERPIYEQYF